This T cell receptor beta chain came from a study of cytomegalovirus exposure and HLA in healthy donors. PCR was performed using 60 Vbeta and 13 Jbeta primers. As processed by the authors: An analysis that came later counted 80 million or so unique TCR beta chains, approximately 10 million shared. Repertoires were generated with immunoSEQ multiplex PCR, while TCRdb's copy carries only in-frame clones and drops some. Clonal size and the V and J genes are those of that table, whereas D and trimming came from the DNA. The sample lists 150,000 to 200,000 clones, under 80% occurring once. V trimming: 4 bases; J trimming: 7 bases; junction bases outside the gene matches: 12. This CDR3 comprises 16 residues. The germline gives CDR1 MDHEN, CDR2 SYDVKM.

Material: PBMCs. This chain links TRBV28 with TRBJ2-7, with 11 nucleotides matching TRBD1. The receptor was isolated from a female donor in good health and CMV-seronegative. CDR3 bases: TGTGCCAGCAGTTCCTTGGACAGGGGGCTCTCCTCGGAGCAGTACTTC. Translated, it gives CASSSLDRGLSSEQYF. Using reference TRBV28 and TRBJ2-7 for the parts outside the CDR3, the full variable domain is DVKVTQSSRYLVKRTGEKVFLECVQDMDHENMFWYRQDPGLGLRLIYFSYDVKMKEKGDIPEGYSVSREKKERFSLILESASTNQTSMYLCASSSLDRGLSSEQYFGPGTRLTVT.